The 14 T cell receptor beta chains below all came from one sample that was sequenced in a study of T cells in Graves' hyperthyroidism and ophthalmopathy. RNA transcripts yielded amplified TCR beta CDR3 regions. An initial round of RT-PCR targeting the TCR CDR3 relied on the HTBI primer set. TCRdb recomputed calls from the multiplex PCR reads with MiXCR, one row per CDR3 protein. There are roughly 110,000 distinct CDR3 sequences in the sample; about 15% occur only once, and 42% lies in the top ten. The specimen was blood. The receptors derive from a woman aged 45-65 years with Graves' hyperthyroidism.

This clonotype was counted at least ten times. This chain links TRBV9 with TRBJ1-1; D possibly corresponds to TRBD1 (6 bases). The CDR3 is 14 residues long. CDR1 SGDLS and CDR2 YYNGEE come from the germline V gene. Trimming took off 5 bases at V and 4 bases at J, with 15 bases between the two ends. CDR3: CASSQGLAVTEAFF. DNA of the CDR3: TGTGCCAGCAGTCAGGGGCTTGCGGTCACTGAAGCTTTCTTT. Full variable domain (remainder filled in from reference TRBV9 and TRBJ1-1): DSGVTQTPKHLITATGQRVTLRCSPRSGDLSVYWYQQSLDQGLQFLIQYYNGEERAKGNILERFSAQQFPDLHSELNLSSLELGDSALYFCASSQGLAVTEAFFGQGTRLTVV.

This clonotype was found many times. The chain employs TRBV3-1 and TRBJ2-2; 12 nucleotides align to TRBD2. Trimming cost V 1 base and J 7 bases; bases outside gene matches: 4. The CDR3 is made up of 16 amino acids. Germline CDR1 reads LGHDT; CDR2 reads YNNKEL (reference sequence). CDR3: CASSQGLAGVGGELFF. The CDR3 nucleotides read TGTGCCAGCAGCCAAGGACTAGCGGGAGTGGGCGGGGAGCTGTTTTTT.

The chain uses TRBV7-3 and TRBJ1-2, with 9 bases matching TRBD1. The CDR3 extends over 14 amino acids. With V trimmed by 4 bases and J by 3 bases, 3 bases remained unmatched. Germline V CDR1 and CDR2: SGHTA, FQGTGA. CDR3 sequence (DNA): TGTGCCAGCAGCTATACAGGGGGCGACTATGGCTACACCTTC. Protein: CASSYTGGDYGYTF.

This clonotype has a count of ten or more. The CDR3 coding sequence is TGTGCCAGCAGCCAACTTAGCGGGAGGTTGTCAGATACGCAGTATTTT. This translates into CASSQLSGRLSDTQYF. The chain recombines TRBV7-8 with TRBJ2-3, with TRBD2 matching 10 bases. From germline, CDR1 is SGHVS and CDR2 FQNEAQ. The CDR3 consists of 16 residues. Trimming cost V 5 bases and J 4 bases; bases outside gene matches: 9.

This chain joins TRBV20-1 and TRBJ2-1; 11 bases agree with TRBD2. The CDR3 is made up of 18 amino acids. Germline trimming cut 6 bases from V and 3 bases from J; bases unmatched to any gene: 16. Germline-derived CDR1 and CDR2 are DFQATT and SNEGSKA (reference sequence). The CDR3 spells CSAPGTGTSGGGYNEQFF. As DNA, the CDR3 is TGCAGTGCCCCCGGGACCGGGACTAGCGGAGGAGGCTACAATGAGCAGTTCTTC.

This clonotype appeared a few times. The chain carries TRBV5-1 and TRBJ2-1, with TRBD2 matching over 9 bases. CDR1 SGHRS and CDR2 YFSETQ come from the germline V gene. This CDR3 region has 17 residues. Unmatched junction bases numbered 14, after V lost 0 bases and J lost 10 bases. This CDR3 reads CASSLAGGREGRIEQFF. The CDR3 DNA reads TGCGCCAGCAGCTTGGCCGGTGGGCGGGAGGGCCGTATCGAGCAGTTCTTC.

Only a few counts were recorded for this clonotype. This chain uses TRBV19 with TRBJ2-3, with D possibly TRBD2 on 5 matching bases. In germline, CDR1 is LNHDA, CDR2 SQIVND (reference sequence). This CDR3 has 16 amino acids. The germline V and J ends were trimmed by 1 base and 6 bases, with 17 bases remaining between them. CDR3 region: CASSIGVTRAGDTQYF. CDR3 coding DNA: TGTGCCAGTAGTATAGGAGTGACGCGGGCCGGGGATACGCAGTATTTT.

This clonotype was seen at least ten times. The chain carries TRBV5-1 and TRBJ1-1, with 7 bases that match TRBD1. V lost 4 bases, J lost 0 bases, and 9 bases stayed unmatched. This CDR3 has 16 residues. Germline loops: CDR1 SGHRS, CDR2 YFSETQ. CDR3 DNA: TGCGCCAGCAGCCTCCTACAGGGACAGCTGAACACTGAAGCTTTCTTT. It codes for CASSLLQGQLNTEAFF.

This clonotype was observed many times. The rearrangement uses TRBV6-5 and TRBJ2-3, with 8 bases identical to TRBD2. V lost 5 bases to trimming and J lost 5 bases; unmatched junction nucleotides: 18. Germline CDR1 is MNHEY and CDR2 is SVGAGI. This CDR3 is built from 18 residues. The CDR3: CASSATGLYGRARDTQYF. DNA for the CDR3: TGTGCCAGCAGTGCTACCGGGCTTTACGGGAGGGCGAGAGATACGCAGTATTTT.

The table lists this clonotype with many counts. The chain couples TRBV30 to TRBJ2-2; D unclear. The CDR3 extends over 14 amino acids. V was shortened by 3 bases and J by 5 bases, with 13 bases between the two germline ends. Germline CDR1 is GTSNPN and CDR2 is SVGIG (reference sequence). CDR3 amino acids: CAWSPGPETGELFF. CDR3 in DNA: TGTGCCTGGAGCCCCGGACCGGAGACCGGGGAGCTGTTTTTT.

Regarding this clonotype: This may stem from a read error, because a much larger clone lies one nucleotide away. This chain connects TRBV3-1 to TRBJ1-1; 7 bases line up with TRBD1. Losses at the gene ends were 4 bases for V and 3 bases for J; bases not matched to a gene: 5. The CDR3 is 14 amino acids. Germline lookup yields CDR1 LGHDT and CDR2 YNNKEL (reference sequence). In nucleotides, the CDR3 is TGTGCCAGCAGCCCACAGGGGTCGTACACTGAAGCTTTCTTT. This encodes CASSPQGSYTEAFF.

Concerning this clonotype: The junction differs from germline at one of its ends, possibly a read error. V is TRBV5-1 and J is TRBJ2-1; no firm D call. The CDR3 loop spans 16 amino acids. Germline V lookup: CDR1 SGHRS, CDR2 YFSETQ. CDR3 sequence reads: CASSFEDSDVYNEQFF. DNA for the CDR3: TGTGCCAGCAGCTTTGAAGATTCAGATGTCTACAATGAGCAGTTCTTC.

The chain carries TRBV19 and TRBJ1-5, with D tentatively TRBD1 (5 bases). The germline CDR1 and CDR2 sequences are LNHDA and SQIVND (reference sequence). Trimming pared 0 bases from V and 5 bases from J, leaving 11 bases between. The CDR3 loop spans 15 amino acids. CDR3 sequence: CASSIDDRNYQPQHF. Written as DNA, the CDR3 is TGTGCCAGTAGTATAGATGACAGAAACTATCAGCCCCAGCATTTT.

This clonotype came up many times. V and J are TRBV20-1 and TRBJ1-5; tentative D call: TRBD1 (6 bases). V gave up 5 bases and J gave up 3 bases, with 8 bases separating them. The CDR3 contains 12 residues. Germline V gene sequence: CDR1 DFQATT, CDR2 SNEGSKA (reference sequence). The CDR3 is CSAWDNNQPQHF. As DNA, the CDR3 is TGCAGTGCTTGGGACAACAATCAGCCCCAGCATTTT.